This entry concerns a single T cell receptor beta chain. What it binds is not known. The junction differs from germline at one of its ends, possibly a read error. The source of the sample is a study of blood T cells in healthy people across ages. Notes on the study in general: Donor CMV status was unknown, possibly confounding expanded clonotype changes. Long-lived donors carried more naive CD4+ cells and greater diversity than aged donors.

Healthy Russian Caucasian donors spanned ages about 6 to 100 years. A minimum of 6 million PBMCs was isolated per sample. Sample-barcoded 5' priming and a J-beta primer mix drove a second PCR of roughly 6 to 12 cycles. From the 5' RACE reads, TCRdb called clonotypes with MiXCR, one entry per CDR3 protein. The table has about 640,000 distinct CDR3 sequences, approximately 59% seen once; the top ten hold over 30%. The sequence was obtained from a man aged 60-69 years in good health. Sample: blood.

CDR3 amino acids: CAGRGLADTQYF. The DNA for the CDR3 is TGTGCCGGCAGGGGCCTAGCAGATACGCAGTATTTT. The V gene is TRBV6-5, the J gene TRBJ2-3, with a possible D match to TRBD1 (6 bases). The CDR3 is 12 amino acids. Germline loops: CDR1 MNHEY, CDR2 SVGAGI.